Presented here are 20 T cell receptor beta chains from one specimen sequenced in a study of metastatic and nonmetastatic thyroid tumors. Until they underwent thyroid surgery, no patient had received any treatment. TCRdb recomputed clones from the PCR reads via MiXCR. This table has some 10,000 clones, around 12% appearing once. Sequencing was done on a sample of blood. All receptors derive from a female donor with papillary thyroid cancer or a benign thyroid nodule (not recorded which). Some clones in this sample may be carry-over from other donors' samples.

The chain joins TRBV5-1 to TRBJ2-3, with 9 bases matching TRBD2. V trimming: 4 bases; J trimming: 4 bases; junction bases outside the gene matches: 13. This CDR3 comprises 17 residues. Germline V gene sequence: CDR1 SGHRS, CDR2 YFSETQ. In DNA, the CDR3 is TGCGCCAGCAGCCCGAGGGCTGGCGGGGGGGACTCAGATACGCAGTATTTT. Encoded protein: CASSPRAGGGDSDTQYF.

This clone was seen many times. The chain carries TRBV11-2 and TRBJ2-3; 7 bases line up with TRBD2. CDR1 SGHAT and CDR2 FQNNGV come from the germline V gene. With V trimmed by 0 bases and J by 7 bases, 1 base remained unmatched. The CDR3 runs 13 residues. For the CDR3, the DNA is TGTGCCAGCAGCTTAGACGGGGGGAATACGCAGTATTTT. It encodes CASSLDGGNTQYF.

At least ten counts were recorded for this clone. J is TRBJ2-5 and V is TRBV4-1, with D unresolved. The CDR3 runs to 15 residues. Germline V gene sequence: CDR1 MGHRA, CDR2 YSYEKL. V lost 1 base to trimming and J lost 4 bases, with 13 bases between them. The CDR3 nucleotides are TGCGCCAGCAGCCAAGCGGATTGGGGAACAGAGACCCAGTACTTC. Encoded protein: CASSQADWGTETQYF.

There are many counts of this clone. The chain couples TRBV5-6 to TRBJ2-5; D is ambiguous. This CDR3 contains 14 residues. Germline V lookup: CDR1 SGHDT, CDR2 YYEEEE. The V end was cut by 0 bases, the J end by 5 bases, with 11 bases between. The CDR3 region is CASSLASGGETQYF. DNA of the CDR3: TGTGCCAGCAGCTTGGCTTCGGGTGGGGAGACCCAGTACTTC. The complete variable domain, with remaining parts taken from reference TRBV5-6 and TRBJ2-5, reads DAGVTQSPTHLIKTRGQQVTLRCSPKSGHDTVSWYQQALGQGPQFIFQYYEEEERQRGNFPDRFSGHQFPNYSSELNVNALLLGDSALYLCASSLASGGETQYFGPGTRLLVL.

As for this clone: The junction and the germline gene differ at one end; a read error may be behind it. The V gene is TRBV9, the J gene TRBJ1-6; no definite D call. The germline gives CDR1 SGDLS, CDR2 YYNGEE. The CDR3 is 12 amino acids. DNA of the CDR3: TGTGCCAGCAGACCAGGTAATTCAACCCTCCACTTT. Amino acids: CASRPGNSTLHF. The whole variable domain, remainder taken from reference TRBV9 and TRBJ1-6, is DSGVTQTPKHLITATGQRVTLRCSPRSGDLSVYWYQQSLDQGLQFLIQYYNGEERAKGNILERFSAQQFPDLHSELNLSSLELGDSALYFCASRPGNSTLHFGNGTRLTVT.

This clone is termed medium-sized. This chain uses TRBV4-2 with TRBJ2-1; D ambiguous. Germline V gene data show CDR1 as LGHNA and CDR2 as YNFKEQ. CDR3 size: 15 residues. V lost 4 bases, J lost 0 bases, and 10 bases lay in between. Written as DNA, the CDR3 is TGTGCCAGCAGCCCGTTGCCCAGCTCCTACAATGAGCAGTTCTTC. Residues: CASSPLPSSYNEQFF.

This clone was counted at least ten times. The chain is built from TRBV19 and TRBJ1-2; possible D gene TRBD1, 5 bases. Germline loops: CDR1 LNHDA, CDR2 SQIVND (reference sequence). The CDR3 sequence is 16 residues long. V lost 4 bases and J 7 bases, leaving 22 bases between the germline ends. The DNA of the CDR3 is TGTGCCAGTAGTACATCCGGGACCCAAGTACCCCTTGGCTACACCTTC. Protein product: CASSTSGTQVPLGYTF.

The genes are TRBV5-1 and TRBJ2-7, with D hard to call. Germline V gene lookup returns CDR1 SGHRS and CDR2 YFSETQ. The CDR3 is made up of 13 amino acids. Trimming pared 4 bases from V and 5 bases from J, leaving 13 bases between. CDR3 protein: CASSLRGNHEQYF. DNA of the CDR3: TGCGCCAGCAGCCTTCGAGGTAACCACGAGCAGTACTTC.

CDR3 nucleotides: TGTGCCTGGAATCAGGGACAGGGTCCAGATACGCAGTATTTT. Protein product: CAWNQGQGPDTQYF. This chain uses TRBV30 with TRBJ2-3, with 9 positions matching TRBD1. Germline V gene data show CDR1 as GTSNPN and CDR2 as SVGIG (reference sequence). The CDR3 is 14 amino acids. The junction had 6 bases not matched to a gene; V was cut back by 4 bases and J by 4 bases.

The chain links TRBV7-6 to TRBJ2-1, with TRBD1 matching over 7 bases. CDR1 is SGHVS, CDR2 FNYEAQ, per germline. The CDR3 extends over 14 amino acids. V lost 5 bases, J lost 4 bases, and 5 bases stayed unmatched. In DNA form, the CDR3 reads TGTGCCAGCAGCAAGTCGGGACAGTACAATGAGCAGTTCTTC. This codes for CASSKSGQYNEQFF.

The chain has TRBV19 and TRBJ1-2; 7 bases align to TRBD1. This CDR3 has 18 amino acids. Per the germline V gene, CDR1 is LNHDA and CDR2 is SQIVND (reference sequence). The trim removed 8 bases at V and 4 bases at J, leaving 22 bases unmatched. CDR3 DNA: TGTGCCAGTCAAGGGGCCGGGACAGTAACAATGGAGCGCTATGGCTACACCTTC. This translates into CASQGAGTVTMERYGYTF.

V usage is TRBV2 and J usage is TRBJ2-1; D tentatively reads TRBD1 or TRBD2 (6 bases each). The CDR3 loop spans 15 amino acids. V was trimmed by 10 bases and J by 1 base, leaving 17 bases between them. Germline V gene lookup returns CDR1 SNHLY and CDR2 FYNNEI. Written as DNA, the CDR3 is TGTGCCATCCCAAGGGGGGCCTGTTCCTACAATGAGCAGTTCTTC. It is translated as CAIPRGACSYNEQFF. Combining the CDR3 with reference TRBV2 and TRBJ2-1 gives the whole variable domain EPEVTQTPSHQVTQMGQEVILRCVPISNHLYFYWYRQILGQKVEFLVSFYNNEISEKSEIFDDQFSVERPDGSNFTLKIRSTKLEDSAMYFCAIPRGACSYNEQFFGPGTRLTVL.

This clone was counted ten times or more. The V gene is TRBV7-8, the J gene TRBJ2-5, with TRBD1 matching over 7 bases. This CDR3 is 15 amino acids long. Germline CDR1 reads SGHVS; CDR2 reads FQNEAQ. Trimming at V came to 5 bases and at J to 0 bases, leaving 6 bases not matched to a gene. The CDR3 DNA is TGTGCCAGCAGCCCCCGAGACAGGGACCAAGAGACCCAGTACTTC. This encodes CASSPRDRDQETQYF.

The chain carries TRBV20-1 and TRBJ2-2; 7 bases are a match to TRBD2. The CDR3 runs 16 residues. Germline V gene sequence: CDR1 DFQATT, CDR2 SNEGSKA (reference sequence). Unmatched junction bases numbered 15, after V lost 6 bases and J lost 5 bases. The CDR3 region has the DNA TGCAGTGCCCCCAATGGCCTAGCGGTGGGTACCGGGGAGCTGTTTTTT. Protein: CSAPNGLAVGTGELFF.

This clone is medium-sized by share. V and J are TRBV12-3 or TRBV12-4 and TRBJ2-7; D remains unclear. This CDR3 is built from 14 residues. The germline V and J ends were trimmed by 3 bases and 3 bases, with 12 bases remaining between them. The CDR3 DNA is TGTGCCAGCAGTTTCTTGGATCTGAACTACGAGCAGTACTTC. Amino acid sequence: CASSFLDLNYEQYF.

This clone turned up a few times. This sequence joins TRBV12-3 or TRBV12-4 and TRBJ1-2; D is unclear. The CDR3 extends over 12 amino acids. The V end was cut by 6 bases, the J end by 4 bases, with 9 bases between. DNA of the CDR3: TGTGCCAGCAGCCACTCACTCTATGGCTACACCTTC. Translating it yields CASSHSLYGYTF.

The rearrangement links TRBV19 to TRBJ2-7; 12 bases fit TRBD1. The CDR3 is made up of 16 amino acids. V shed 3 bases and J 5 bases; nucleotides not matched to a gene: 8. CDR1 LNHDA and CDR2 SQIVND come from the germline V gene (reference sequence). CDR3 DNA sequence: TGTGCCAGTAGTATTGGGACAGGGGGCCGTCGGGACGAGCAGTACTTC. It encodes CASSIGTGGRRDEQYF.

This clone was found many times. The chain employs TRBV24-1 and TRBJ2-3; 8 bases are shared with TRBD2. Germline V gene data show CDR1 as KGHDR and CDR2 as SFDVKD. The CDR3 runs 17 residues. V dropped 0 bases and J dropped 4; count of bases not matched to a gene: 8. The CDR3 sequence is CATSDLEDGGESDTQYF. The CDR3 DNA is TGTGCCACCAGTGATTTGGAGGACGGGGGGGAATCAGATACGCAGTATTTT.

This clone was seen repeatedly, ten times or more. This chain links TRBV2 with TRBJ1-5; D is uncertain. The germline gives CDR1 SNHLY, CDR2 FYNNEI. The CDR3 is 14 amino acids. V was trimmed by 4 bases and J by 0 bases, leaving 7 bases between them. Here the CDR3 reads CASSAAHSNQPQHF. In DNA form, the CDR3 reads TGTGCCAGCAGTGCGGCCCATAGCAATCAGCCCCAGCATTTT.

This clone was detected many times. The chain is built from TRBV11-2 and TRBJ1-6; TRBD1 aligns across 11 bases. Germline V lookup: CDR1 SGHAT, CDR2 FQNNGV. There are 14 residues in the CDR3. With V trimmed by 3 bases and J by 9 bases, 1 base remained unmatched. CDR3 loop: CASSFGQGASPLHF. DNA for the CDR3: TGTGCCAGCAGCTTTGGACAGGGGGCTTCACCCCTCCACTTT.